Reported below is one T cell receptor beta chain. A second PCR of 7 to 11 cycles used a sample-barcoded 5' primer and a J-beta primer mix. The study obtained at least 3 million CDR3-containing paired-end reads from every sample. A single record per CDR3 protein comes from TCRdb applying MiXCR to the 5' RACE reads. The sample consists of hundreds of thousands of distinct CDR3 sequences, 20% to 30% of them appearing once. The data stem from a study of blood T cells in healthy people across ages. RNA extraction gave at least 5 micrograms of total RNA per sample. The CDR3 runs 16 residues. Trimming removed 0 bases at V and 0 bases at J, with 9 bases between. The germline V gene encodes CDR1 DFQATT and CDR2 SNEGSKA (reference sequence). This same sample was also taken into another study, of T cells of mothers and their children.

The chain uses TRBV20-1 and TRBJ1-6; D not resolved. The TCR originated in a boy between 5 and 17 years old in good health. What was sequenced was blood. In nucleotides, the CDR3 is TGCAGTGCTAGAGATGTCTGGAGCTCCTATAATTCACCCCTCCACTTT. Translating it yields CSARDVWSSYNSPLHF.